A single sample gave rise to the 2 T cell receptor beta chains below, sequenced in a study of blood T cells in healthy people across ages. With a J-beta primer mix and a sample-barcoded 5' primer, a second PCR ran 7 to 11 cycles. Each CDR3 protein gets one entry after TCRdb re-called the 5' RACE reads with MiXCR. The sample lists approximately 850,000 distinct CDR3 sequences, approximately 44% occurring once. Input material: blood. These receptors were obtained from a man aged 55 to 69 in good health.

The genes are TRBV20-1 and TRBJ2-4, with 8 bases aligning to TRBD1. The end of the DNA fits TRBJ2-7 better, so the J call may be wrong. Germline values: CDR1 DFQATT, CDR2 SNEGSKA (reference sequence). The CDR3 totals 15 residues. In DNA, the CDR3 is TGCAGTGCTAATCAGCCGGGACAGGCAAACTACGAGCAGTACTTC. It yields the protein CSANQPGQANYEQYF.

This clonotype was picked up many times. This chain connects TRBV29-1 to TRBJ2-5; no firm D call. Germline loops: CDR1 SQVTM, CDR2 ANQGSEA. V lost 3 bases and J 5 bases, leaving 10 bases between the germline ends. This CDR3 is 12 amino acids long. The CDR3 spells CSVDEARETQYF. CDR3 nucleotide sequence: TGCAGCGTTGATGAGGCGAGGGAGACCCAGTACTTC.